The 25 T cell receptor beta chains presented below share a single source sample, sequenced in a study of T cells in localized non-small cell lung cancer. Produced via immunoSEQ multiplex PCR; TCRdb's table is partial and in-frame only. The table lists about 6,100 clones, 87% of them singletons. This material consisted of peripheral blood, taken before any cancer treatment. These receptors were obtained from a male donor aged 60 or older with stage I lung adenocarcinoma.

The rearrangement links TRBV19 to TRBJ1-3; D ambiguous. The CDR3 length is 13 residues. V was clipped by 3 bases and J by 12 bases, with 15 bases between them. Germline V lookup: CDR1 LNHDA, CDR2 SQIVND (reference sequence). In DNA form, the CDR3 reads TGTGCCAGTAGTATGGGCCAATTCGGGCGCATATATTTT. Protein: CASSMGQFGRIYF. The full variable domain, completed using reference TRBV19 and TRBJ1-3, is DGGITQSPKYLFRKEGQNVTLSCEQNLNHDAMYWYRQDPGQGLRLIYYSQIVNDFQKGDIAEGYSVSREKKESFPLTVTSAQKNPTAFYLCASSMGQFGRIYFGEGSWLTVV.

The rearrangement uses TRBV2 and TRBJ1-3; D might be TRBD1 (5 bases). There are 15 residues in the CDR3. With 0 bases removed from V and 4 bases from J, the gap between germline ends came to 10 bases. The germline V gene encodes CDR1 SNHLY and CDR2 FYNNEI. CDR3 coding DNA: TGTGCCAGCAGTGAAGCGCGAGGGGTGGGAAACACCATATATTTT. Protein product: CASSEARGVGNTIYF. The entire variable domain, with the rest obtained from reference TRBV2 and TRBJ1-3, is as follows: EPEVTQTPSHQVTQMGQEVILRCVPISNHLYFYWYRQILGQKVEFLVSFYNNEISEKSEIFDDQFSVERPDGSNFTLKIRSTKLEDSAMYFCASSEARGVGNTIYFGEGSWLTVV.

This chain links TRBV18 with TRBJ1-4; 12 nucleotides agree with TRBD1. Per the germline V gene, CDR1 is KGHSH and CDR2 is LQKENI. V was pared by 6 bases and J by 7 bases, with 12 bases of the junction left unmatched. The CDR3 spans 17 residues. CDR3: CASSSGTGGAVGEKLFF. For the CDR3, the DNA is TGTGCCAGCTCGTCCGGGACAGGGGGCGCGGTTGGTGAAAAACTGTTTTTT.

The chain has TRBV19 and TRBJ2-4, with 8 nucleotides matching TRBD1. The CDR3 extends over 14 amino acids. Germline V gene lookup returns CDR1 LNHDA and CDR2 SQIVND (reference sequence). Trimming cost V 5 bases and J 7 bases; bases outside gene matches: 7. CDR3 nucleotides: TGTGCCAGTAGTCCCTGGACAGGGTGGAACATTCAGTACTTC. Translation gives CASSPWTGWNIQYF. The variable domain in full, completed from reference TRBV19 and TRBJ2-4, reads DGGITQSPKYLFRKEGQNVTLSCEQNLNHDAMYWYRQDPGQGLRLIYYSQIVNDFQKGDIAEGYSVSREKKESFPLTVTSAQKNPTAFYLCASSPWTGWNIQYFGAGTRLSVL.

This clone was detected only a few times. The rearrangement links TRBV5-1 to TRBJ2-2; possible D gene TRBD1, 5 bases. Trimming removed 5 bases at V and 7 bases at J, with 18 bases between. The V gene's germline CDR1 is SGHRS and CDR2 YFSETQ. The CDR3 contains 15 residues. Written as DNA, the CDR3 is TGCGCCAGCAGTTCCTCTCCTGGGGCAGTCGGGGAGCTGTTTTTT. Its protein is CASSSSPGAVGELFF.

The chain is built from TRBV19 and TRBJ1-4, with 8 nucleotides matching TRBD1. V lost 8 bases to trimming and J lost 3 bases; unmatched junction nucleotides: 2. The CDR3 is 13 residues long. The germline gives CDR1 LNHDA, CDR2 SQIVND (reference sequence). The CDR3 spells CASSGQANEKLFF. CDR3 sequence (DNA): TGTGCCAGTTCGGGACAGGCTAATGAAAAACTGTTTTTT.

The chain employs TRBV6-4 and TRBJ2-3; 10 nucleotides align to TRBD2. CDR3 length equals 15 residues. Germline CDR1 is MRHNA and CDR2 is SNTAGT. V lost 8 bases, J lost 3 bases, and 8 bases stayed unmatched. The CDR3 reads CASSTAGGTTDTQYF. CDR3 nucleotides: TGTGCCAGCTCTACAGCGGGGGGGACAACAGATACGCAGTATTTT.

The rearrangement uses TRBV2 and TRBJ2-7; tentatively, D is TRBD2 (5 bases). Looked up from germline, CDR1 is SNHLY and CDR2 is FYNNEI. The V end lost 6 bases, the J end lost 2 bases, and 17 bases lay between the germline ends. The CDR3 extends over 15 amino acids. Here the CDR3 reads CASSERLASPYEQYF. The CDR3 DNA follows: TGTGCCAGCAGCGAACGTCTAGCTAGCCCCTACGAGCAGTACTTC.

This chain links TRBV19 with TRBJ1-5; weak D call: TRBD1 (5 bases). The CDR3 is 15 residues long. Per the germline V gene, CDR1 is LNHDA and CDR2 is SQIVND (reference sequence). Trimming stripped 0 bases from V and 4 bases from J, with 10 bases between. CDR3 DNA: TGTGCCAGTAGTATAGATTCAGACAGAAATCAGCCCCAGCATTTT. This sequence encodes CASSIDSDRNQPQHF.

This sequence joins TRBV30 and TRBJ1-1; a weak D match, TRBD1 (5 bases). The V and J ends lost 0 bases and 1 base respectively, with 6 bases between them. Germline lookup yields CDR1 GTSNPN and CDR2 SVGIG (reference sequence). There are 13 residues in the CDR3. As DNA, the CDR3 is TGTGCCTGGAGTGTCGGGGCGAACACTGAAGCTTTCTTT. The encoded protein is CAWSVGANTEAFF. Complete variable domain (other parts from reference TRBV30 and TRBJ1-1): SQTIHQWPATLVQPVGSPLSLECTVEGTSNPNLYWYRQAAGRGLQLLFYSVGIGQISSEVPQNLSASRPQDRQFILSSKKLLLSDSGFYLCAWSVGANTEAFFGQGTRLTVV.

As to this clone: This specimen includes other DNA sequences encoding the same CDR3. The V and J genes are TRBV5-1 and TRBJ2-3, with TRBD2 identical over 8 bases. The CDR3 runs to 15 residues. After removal of 4 bases from V and 0 bases from J, the junction contained 4 bases not matched to a gene. CDR1 and CDR2 (germline): SGHRS, YFSETQ. The CDR3 reads CASSLSGVSTDTQYF. The CDR3, as DNA: TGCGCCAGCAGCCTTAGCGGGGTTAGCACAGATACGCAGTATTTT. The variable domain in full, with the rest retrieved from reference TRBV5-1 and TRBJ2-3, is KAGVTQTPRYLIKTRGQQVTLSCSPISGHRSVSWYQQTPGQGLQFLFEYFSETQRNKGNFPGRFSGRQFSNSRSEMNVSTLELGDSALYLCASSLSGVSTDTQYFGPGTRLTVL.

V and J are TRBV6-5 and TRBJ1-2; 8 nucleotides match TRBD1. This CDR3 contains 12 residues. Germline V CDR1 and CDR2: MNHEY, SVGAGI. After removal of 4 bases from V and 6 bases from J, the junction contained 1 base not matched to a gene. In DNA, the CDR3 is TGTGCCAGCAGTTTGACAGGGGATGGCTACACCTTC. It yields the protein CASSLTGDGYTF.

The chain combines TRBV6-1 with TRBJ1-5; D is unresolved. V lost 4 bases and J 4 bases, leaving 11 bases between the germline ends. This CDR3 is 14 amino acids long. Germline V gene lookup returns CDR1 MNHNS and CDR2 SASEGT. DNA of the CDR3: TGTGCCAGCAGTGGCAAGGGTCTGAATCAGCCCCAGCATTTT. This encodes CASSGKGLNQPQHF.

V usage is TRBV7-9 and J usage is TRBJ1-1; D is perhaps TRBD1 (5 bases). The germline gives CDR1 SEHNR, CDR2 FQNEAQ (reference sequence). The CDR3 contains 15 residues. V gave up 5 bases and J gave up 2 bases, with 15 bases separating them. The DNA for the CDR3 is TGTGCCAGCAGCCCCTCTTCGGGGGTCAACACTGAAGCTTTCTTT. This encodes CASSPSSGVNTEAFF.

The rearrangement joins TRBV9 to TRBJ1-3; D ambiguous. This CDR3 has 16 residues. The V and J ends lost 0 bases and 0 bases respectively, with 10 bases between them. The germline CDR1 and CDR2 sequences are SGDLS and YYNGEE. The CDR3 is CASSVDPRPSGNTIYF. The CDR3 DNA is TGTGCCAGCAGCGTAGACCCCAGGCCCTCTGGAAACACCATATATTTT.

The chain joins TRBV11-1 to TRBJ1-2; TRBD1 aligns across 7 bases. The CDR3 has 15 amino acids. Germline V lookup: CDR1 SGHAT, CDR2 FQDESV (reference sequence). V was clipped by 4 bases and J by 6 bases; unmatched bases: 11. The CDR3 protein is CASSYGDSGKDGYTF. The CDR3 bases are TGTGCCAGCAGCTACGGGGACAGCGGGAAAGATGGCTACACCTTC.

The chain links TRBV6-1 to TRBJ2-7, with no clear D. The CDR3 totals 13 residues. In germline, CDR1 is MNHNS, CDR2 SASEGT. Trimming left V 2 bases short and J 1 base short, with 6 bases between. DNA for the CDR3: TGTGCCAGCAGTGAAAACGGATCCTACGAGCAGTACGTC. Translating gives CASSENGSYEQYV.

This rearrangement joins TRBV2 to TRBJ2-7; 10 bases agree with TRBD2. The V gene's germline CDR1 is SNHLY and CDR2 FYNNEI. The CDR3 is 18 amino acids. J gave up 2 bases and V 4 bases, and 14 bases lay outside the gene matches. As DNA, the CDR3 is TGTGCCAGCAGTGGTTTAGCGGGAGGAATGAGCTCCCCCTACGAGCAGTACTTC. It specifies CASSGLAGGMSSPYEQYF.

V gene TRBV6-1 combines with J gene TRBJ2-2; 11 bases agree with TRBD2. CDR1 MNHNS and CDR2 SASEGT come from the germline V gene. Losses at the gene ends were 6 bases for V and 5 bases for J; bases not matched to a gene: 5. The CDR3 is 15 amino acids. The CDR3 region is CASRALAGETGELFF. CDR3 DNA sequence: TGTGCCAGCAGAGCACTAGCGGGGGAAACCGGGGAGCTGTTTTTT.

This chain uses TRBV5-6 with TRBJ1-2; 9 positions agree with TRBD1. V lost 1 base, J lost 6 bases, and 7 bases stayed unmatched. Germline CDR1 and CDR2: SGHDT and YYEEEE. The CDR3 consists of 15 residues. The CDR3, as DNA: TGTGCCAGCAGCTTGATCCGGGACAGGGAGGATGGCTACACCTTC. Its translation is CASSLIRDREDGYTF.

This clone occurred once. As DNA, the CDR3 is TGTGCCAGCAGCGCCGAACCGGGGGTGAACACTGAAGCTTTCTTT. Amino acids: CASSAEPGVNTEAFF. The chain is built from TRBV6-1 and TRBJ1-1, with a tentative D call TRBD1 (5 bases). Germline assignment: CDR1 MNHNS and CDR2 SASEGT. V was trimmed by 6 bases and J by 0 bases, leaving 14 bases between them. The CDR3 runs to 15 residues.

The CDR3 nucleotides are TGTGCCAGCAGTTTATCATACACGAACACTGAAGCTTTCTTT. Translated: CASSLSYTNTEAFF. The chain couples TRBV27 to TRBJ1-1, with D unclear. The length of the CDR3 is 14 residues. The V gene lost 0 bases and the J gene lost 1 base, with 6 bases spanning the gap. CDR1 and CDR2 (germline): MNHEY, SMNVEV (reference sequence).

There are a few counts of this clone. This chain joins TRBV18 and TRBJ1-5; D might be TRBD1 (5 bases). This CDR3 spans 14 amino acids. Germline CDR1 is KGHSH and CDR2 is LQKENI. With 2 bases removed from V and 2 bases from J, the gap between germline ends came to 7 bases. The CDR3 nucleotides are TGTGCCAGCTCACCAGGGGGTGGCAATCAGCCCCAGCATTTT. The encoded protein is CASSPGGGNQPQHF.

This sequence joins TRBV2 and TRBJ1-5; D is uncertain. V was trimmed by 4 bases and J by 4 bases, leaving 8 bases between them. CDR1 and CDR2 from the germline V gene are SNHLY and FYNNEI. The CDR3 sequence is 13 residues long. CDR3 sequence (DNA): TGTGCCAGCAGTGGAGGGCCAAATCAGCCCCAGCATTTT. Its translation: CASSGGPNQPQHF.

The J gene is TRBJ2-2, the V gene TRBV7-9; D possibly corresponds to TRBD2 (5 bases). Trimming removed 5 bases from V and 6 bases from J, with 19 bases in between. The CDR3 runs to 16 residues. Germline values: CDR1 SEHNR, CDR2 FQNEAQ (reference sequence). The CDR3 DNA follows: TGTGCCAGCAGCCCACGCGGGCGAAACCTCCCCGGGGAGCTGTTTTTT. It encodes CASSPRGRNLPGELFF.